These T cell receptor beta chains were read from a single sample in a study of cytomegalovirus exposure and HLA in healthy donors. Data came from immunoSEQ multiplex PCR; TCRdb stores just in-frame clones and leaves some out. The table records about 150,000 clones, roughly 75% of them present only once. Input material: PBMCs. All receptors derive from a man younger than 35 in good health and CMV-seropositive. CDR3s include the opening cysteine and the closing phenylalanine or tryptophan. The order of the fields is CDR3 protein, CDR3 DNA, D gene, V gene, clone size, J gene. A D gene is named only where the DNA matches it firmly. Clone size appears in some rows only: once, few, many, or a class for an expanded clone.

CASTPGDRREGEQFF | TGTGCCAGCACCCCCGGGGACAGGCGCGAGGGTGAGCAGTTCTTC | TRBD1 | TRBV9 | - | TRBJ2-1
CASSWGDSSYEQYF | TGCGCCAGCAGCTGGGGGGACAGCTCCTACGAGCAGTACTTC | - | TRBV5-1 | - | TRBJ2-7
CASTHGGPQHF | TGTGCCAGCACCCACGGAGGGCCCCAGCATTTT | - | TRBV28 | - | TRBJ1-5
CASSRGLGEKLFF | TGTGCCAGCAGTCGCGGGCTAGGGGAAAAACTGTTTTTT | - | TRBV28 | many | TRBJ1-4
CATTPKIGETQYF | TGTGCCACCACTCCCAAGATCGGAGAGACCCAGTACTTC | - | TRBV15 | - | TRBJ2-5
CASSLLGQGATEAFF | TGTGCCAGCAGCCTCTTGGGACAGGGGGCCACTGAAGCTTTCTTT | TRBD1 | TRBV13 | - | TRBJ1-1
CASSQRAGTGDTEAFF | TGTGCCAGCAGCCAAAGAGCCGGGACAGGGGACACTGAAGCTTTCTTT | TRBD1 | TRBV5-4 | - | TRBJ1-1
CASSSYRVNQPQHF | TGTGCCAGCAGCTCTTACAGGGTCAATCAGCCCCAGCATTTT | - | TRBV5-6 | - | TRBJ1-5
CASSYSTLQGIGYTF | TGTGCCAGCAGTTACTCTACCTTACAGGGTATCGGCTACACCTTC | - | TRBV6-6 | - | TRBJ1-2
CAANRGTGELFF | TGTGCCGCCAACAGGGGCACCGGGGAGCTGTTTTTT | TRBD1 | TRBV6-1 | - | TRBJ2-2
CACSERDSQARGKLFF | TGTGCCTGCAGTGAAAGGGACAGCCAGGCACGGGGAAAACTGTTTTTT | TRBD1 | TRBV2 | - | TRBJ1-4
CASRDRAQNIQYF | TGTGCCAGCCGGGACAGGGCTCAAAACATTCAGTACTTC | TRBD1 | TRBV28 | - | TRBJ2-4
CAWTRKQGAPLHF | TGTGCCTGGACCCGAAAACAGGGAGCTCCCCTCCACTTT | - | TRBV30 | - | TRBJ1-6
CASNTGLSLYEQYF | TGTGCCAGCAACACCGGACTATCCCTCTACGAGCAGTACTTC | - | TRBV28 | few | TRBJ2-7
CASSGGPTSSYEQYF | TGTGCCAGCAGTGGCGGTCCCACGAGCTCCTACGAGCAGTACTTC | - | TRBV2 | - | TRBJ2-7
CASSDLVYEQYF | TGTGCCAGCAGTGATCTTGTCTACGAGCAGTACTTC | - | TRBV2 | once | TRBJ2-7
CASISGTGTGLYEQYF | TGTGCCAGCATTTCGGGAACCGGGACTGGCCTCTACGAGCAGTACTTC | - | TRBV28 | - | TRBJ2-7
CAWSVGGYGYTF | TGTGCCTGGAGTGTTGGAGGCTATGGCTACACCTTC | - | TRBV30 | once | TRBJ1-2
CAWSVLLGQGTYGYTF | TGTGCCTGGAGTGTCCTTCTAGGACAGGGCACCTATGGCTACACCTTC | TRBD1 | TRBV30 | - | TRBJ1-2
CSVEENGDNEQFF | TGCAGCGTTGAAGAGAACGGGGACAATGAGCAGTTCTTC | - | TRBV29-1 | - | TRBJ2-1
CASSFRDSYEQFF | TGTGCCAGCAGCTTCCGGGACAGCTATGAGCAGTTCTTC | TRBD1 | TRBV7-8 | - | TRBJ2-1
CASSVVGVGEQYF | TGTGCCAGCAGCGTAGTCGGGGTTGGGGAGCAGTACTTC | - | TRBV9 | few | TRBJ2-7
CASSQGRTGGMREQYF | TGTGCCAGCAGCCAAGGGAGGACAGGGGGTATGAGAGAGCAGTACTTC | TRBD1 | TRBV4-2 | - | TRBJ2-7
CASSPSGSSYEQYF | TGTGCCAGCAGCCCTAGCGGGAGTTCGTACGAGCAGTACTTC | TRBD2 | TRBV7-2 | - | TRBJ2-7
CASSPGPMGGMNTEAFF | TGTGCCAGCAGCCCTGGGCCAATGGGGGGGATGAACACTGAAGCTTTCTTT | - | TRBV5-4 | - | TRBJ1-1
CASSVDEGSVAFF | TGTGCCAGCAGCGTAGATGAGGGATCGGTAGCTTTCTTT | - | TRBV9 | - | TRBJ1-1
CATSRDEGTGRYEQYF | TGTGCCACCAGCAGAGATGAAGGCACAGGGCGCTACGAGCAGTACTTC | - | TRBV15 | once | TRBJ2-7
CASSGLTSPGNTIYF | TGTGCCAGCAGTGGGTTGACATCCCCTGGAAACACCATATATTTT | - | TRBV6-1 | few | TRBJ1-3
CASSPGYRGKNTEAFF | TGTGCCAGCAGCCCAGGATATCGGGGGAAAAACACTGAAGCTTTCTTT | - | TRBV7-9 | - | TRBJ1-1
CASSLVGQGPNEQFF | TGTGCCAGCAGCTTGGTGGGACAGGGCCCCAATGAGCAGTTCTTC | TRBD1 | TRBV5-6 | - | TRBJ2-1
CASSLVGPTGELFTEAFF | TGCGCCAGCAGCTTGGTCGGGCCCACAGGGGAGCTGTTCACTGAAGCTTTCTTT | TRBD1 | TRBV5-1 | - | TRBJ1-1
CASSLEAGLTYEQYF | TGTGCCAGCAGCTTAGAAGCGGGACTTACCTACGAGCAGTACTTC | TRBD2 | TRBV7-2 | - | TRBJ2-7
CASSHHFGYGYTF | TGCGCCAGCAGCCACCACTTCGGGTATGGCTACACCTTC | - | TRBV23-1 | - | TRBJ1-2
CASSLSSGTPNEQFF | TGTGCCAGCAGCTTATCTAGCGGGACCCCTAATGAGCAGTTCTTC | TRBD2 | TRBV11-3 | - | TRBJ2-1
CASSPPLWGQGGEQYF | TGTGCCAGCTCACCACCGCTCTGGGGACAGGGTGGAGAGCAGTACTTC | TRBD1 | TRBV18 | - | TRBJ2-7
CAWSIPGMGDTQYF | TGTGCCTGGAGTATTCCCGGGATGGGGGATACGCAGTATTTT | - | TRBV30 | few | TRBJ2-3
CAISEQGPGLPYEQYF | TGTGCCATCAGTGAACAGGGTCCTGGGCTCCCGTACGAGCAGTACTTC | - | TRBV10-3 | few | TRBJ2-7
CAIRPGQDPYGYTF | TGTGCCATCAGACCGGGACAGGACCCCTATGGCTACACCTTC | TRBD1 | TRBV10-3 | - | TRBJ1-2
CASSLRAPGGRNEQFF | TGCGCCAGCAGCCTACGAGCCCCGGGAGGGCGGAATGAGCAGTTCTTC | TRBD2 | TRBV4-1 | - | TRBJ2-1
CASSLALARDTQYF | TGTGCCAGCAGCTTAGCTCTAGCTAGGGATACGCAGTATTTT | - | TRBV7-2 | - | TRBJ2-3
CASSLFEAGYNEQFF | TGTGCCAGCAGCTTGTTTGAAGCGGGATACAATGAGCAGTTCTTC | TRBD2 | TRBV5-6 | - | TRBJ2-1
CASSVLGDNEQFF | TGTGCCAGCAGCGTCCTAGGGGACAATGAGCAGTTCTTC | - | TRBV9 | - | TRBJ2-1
CASSLGTLYEQYF | TGCGCCAGCAGCCTGGGGACTCTCTACGAGCAGTACTTC | - | TRBV5-1 | - | TRBJ2-7
CASSLYEGYEQYF | TGTGCCAGCAGCTTATACGAGGGATACGAGCAGTACTTC | - | TRBV11-3 | - | TRBJ2-7
CASSAPPGGEQYF | TGTGCCAGCAGCGCTCCCCCAGGGGGCGAGCAGTACTTC | TRBD1 | TRBV28 | - | TRBJ2-7
CASSLGTGAYEQYF | TGTGCCAGCAGCTTAGGGACAGGGGCCTACGAGCAGTACTTC | TRBD1 | TRBV7-8 | - | TRBJ2-7
CASSATTGQAYEQYF | TGTGCCAGCAGCGCAACCACCGGACAGGCCTACGAGCAGTACTTC | TRBD1 | TRBV4-2 | - | TRBJ2-7
CASSPDPGSPRGYTF | TGCGCCAGCAGCCCCGATCCGGGGTCCCCAAGGGGCTACACCTTC | - | TRBV4-1 | - | TRBJ1-2
CASSGDGNNQPQHF | TGTGCCAGCAGCGGAGACGGTAACAATCAGCCCCAGCATTTT | - | TRBV11-2 | - | TRBJ1-5
CASSPRPGLLYEQYF | TGTGCCAGCAGCCCTCGCCCGGGACTCCTCTACGAGCAGTACTTC | - | TRBV7-2 | - | TRBJ2-7
CASSYDAGGRYGYTF | TGTGCCAGCAGTTACGATGCAGGGGGTCGTTATGGCTACACCTTC | TRBD1 | TRBV6-5 | - | TRBJ1-2
CASSAPGRGNTEAFF | TGTGCCAGCAGTGCCCCGGGCAGGGGGAACACTGAAGCTTTCTTT | - | TRBV28 | few | TRBJ1-1
CASSLIRDNEQFF | TGTGCCAGCAGCTTAATCCGGGACAATGAGCAGTTCTTC | - | TRBV13 | - | TRBJ2-1
CASSPPGQGKGHEQFF | TGTGCCAGCTCACCGCCGGGACAGGGGAAGGGTCATGAGCAGTTCTTC | TRBD1 | TRBV18 | few | TRBJ2-1
CASSEAQTNEQFF | TGTGCCAGCAGTGAGGCTCAGACAAATGAGCAGTTCTTC | - | TRBV2 | - | TRBJ2-1
CASSPGAHRGNEKLFF | TGTGCCAGCAGCCCAGGGGCTCACAGAGGAAATGAAAAACTGTTTTTT | - | TRBV11-2 | - | TRBJ1-4
CASYDTRENNSPLHF | TGTGCCAGCTATGACACCCGAGAGAATAATTCACCCCTCCACTTT | - | TRBV25-1 | - | TRBJ1-6
CASTAGEANNQPQHF | TGTGCCAGCACCGCGGGGGAGGCTAACAATCAGCCCCAGCATTTT | - | TRBV7-8 | - | TRBJ1-5
CASSFWDYNTGELFF | TGTGCCAGCAGCTTCTGGGACTACAACACCGGGGAGCTGTTTTTT | TRBD2 | TRBV7-8 | once | TRBJ2-2